Detailed here is one TCR beta chain. Antigen: not known. The germline V gene has CDR1 MDHEN and CDR2 SYDVKM. Germline trimming cut 3 bases from V and 7 bases from J; bases unmatched to any gene: 6. The CDR3 consists of 14 residues. This entry comes from a study of regulatory and conventional T cells in RAG deficiency. Study-level information: Hypomorphic RAG mutations in CID or atypical SCID frequently accompany autoimmunity. Study-wide findings and caveats: Other subsets showed 9.5 to 10-fold reductions, but Treg unique TCR beta sequences fell approximately 90-fold in these patients. Shannon entropy fell and Simpson indices rose in RAG-deficient patients.

Patients had RAG deficiency: one SCID, two Omenn, four or five CID/atypical SCID. The repertoire was sequenced with immunoSEQ multiplex PCR; TCRdb's copy has only in-frame clones and lacks some. The sample lists about 1,000 clones, 81% seen once, with approximately 15% in the top ten. Sequenced sample: CD8+ T cells sorted from blood. The gene calls are TRBV28 and TRBJ1-5; TRBD1 matches at 7 bases. This receptor was obtained from a human donor with RAG deficiency presenting as severe combined immunodeficiency. This CDR3 reads CASSFGSGGQPQHF. In DNA form, the CDR3 reads TGTGCCAGCAGTTTTGGGTCAGGGGGGCAGCCCCAGCATTTT.